This T cell receptor (beta chain) came from a study of long-term antiretroviral therapy in people with HIV. Study-wide points: It was observed that HIV repertoires exhibited narrower CDR3 length ranges than controls. Clones showing expansion before ART dominated the repertoire at all time points.

As regards this clone: The antigen is unknown.

The study drew at least one pre-ART and at least two post-ART PBMC samples from every donor. Every specimen provided roughly 1-10 million cryopreserved PBMC before DNA extraction took place. CDR3 length: 12 amino acids. Germline assignment: CDR1 LNHDA and CDR2 SQIVND (reference sequence). V was pared by 5 bases and J by 3 bases, with 7 bases between. At the survey level, the v3.0 immunoSEQ assay was run. Clones were sequenced by immunoSEQ multiplex PCR, and TCRdb holds only the in-frame ones, with some missing. The sample has 27,000 or so clones, 82% seen once. The source was unsorted PBMCs, collected 0.8 years before starting antiretroviral therapy. J is TRBJ1-1 and V is TRBV19; D is uncertain. The receptor was isolated from a young man with HIV. CDR3 loop: CASSVWDTEAFF. Here the CDR3 DNA reads TGTGCCAGTAGTGTCTGGGACACTGAAGCTTTCTTT.